This entry concerns a single TCR beta chain. The sample belongs to a study of shared clonotypes between healthy human individuals. Measured with immunoSEQ multiplex PCR; TCRdb has only the in-frame clones, and not every one. The profile shows roughly 2,500,000 clones, 93% of them singletons. The CDR3 runs 15 residues. Trimming removed 4 bases from V and 4 bases from J, with 15 bases in between. Germline lookup yields CDR1 SGHRS and CDR2 YFSETQ. This clonotype was obtained from a man younger than 30 in good health. Some clones in this sample may be carry-over from other donors' samples. V and J are TRBV5-1 and TRBJ1-3, with D perhaps matching TRBD1 (6 bases). The specimen was naive CD4+ T cells from PBMCs. Documented subset: CD45RA+ positively selected. The CDR3 loop reads CASSRLGGEGNTIYF. The CDR3 DNA reads as TGCGCCAGCAGCCGGCTGGGGGGCGAGGGAAACACCATATATTTT.